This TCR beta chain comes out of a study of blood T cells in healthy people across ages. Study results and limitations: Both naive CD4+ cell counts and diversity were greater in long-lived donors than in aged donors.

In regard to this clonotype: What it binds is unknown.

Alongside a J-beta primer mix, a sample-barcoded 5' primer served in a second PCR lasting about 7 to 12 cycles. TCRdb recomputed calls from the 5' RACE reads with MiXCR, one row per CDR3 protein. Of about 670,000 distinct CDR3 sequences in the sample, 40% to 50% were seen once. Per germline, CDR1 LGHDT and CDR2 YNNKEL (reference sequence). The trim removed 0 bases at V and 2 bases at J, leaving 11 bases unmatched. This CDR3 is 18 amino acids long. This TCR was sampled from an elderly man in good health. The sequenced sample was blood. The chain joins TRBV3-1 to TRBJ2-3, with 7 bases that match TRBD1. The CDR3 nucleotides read TGTGCCAGCAGCCAAGACCTTCCCGGGACAGTCTTCACAGATACGCAGTATTTT. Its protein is CASSQDLPGTVFTDTQYF.